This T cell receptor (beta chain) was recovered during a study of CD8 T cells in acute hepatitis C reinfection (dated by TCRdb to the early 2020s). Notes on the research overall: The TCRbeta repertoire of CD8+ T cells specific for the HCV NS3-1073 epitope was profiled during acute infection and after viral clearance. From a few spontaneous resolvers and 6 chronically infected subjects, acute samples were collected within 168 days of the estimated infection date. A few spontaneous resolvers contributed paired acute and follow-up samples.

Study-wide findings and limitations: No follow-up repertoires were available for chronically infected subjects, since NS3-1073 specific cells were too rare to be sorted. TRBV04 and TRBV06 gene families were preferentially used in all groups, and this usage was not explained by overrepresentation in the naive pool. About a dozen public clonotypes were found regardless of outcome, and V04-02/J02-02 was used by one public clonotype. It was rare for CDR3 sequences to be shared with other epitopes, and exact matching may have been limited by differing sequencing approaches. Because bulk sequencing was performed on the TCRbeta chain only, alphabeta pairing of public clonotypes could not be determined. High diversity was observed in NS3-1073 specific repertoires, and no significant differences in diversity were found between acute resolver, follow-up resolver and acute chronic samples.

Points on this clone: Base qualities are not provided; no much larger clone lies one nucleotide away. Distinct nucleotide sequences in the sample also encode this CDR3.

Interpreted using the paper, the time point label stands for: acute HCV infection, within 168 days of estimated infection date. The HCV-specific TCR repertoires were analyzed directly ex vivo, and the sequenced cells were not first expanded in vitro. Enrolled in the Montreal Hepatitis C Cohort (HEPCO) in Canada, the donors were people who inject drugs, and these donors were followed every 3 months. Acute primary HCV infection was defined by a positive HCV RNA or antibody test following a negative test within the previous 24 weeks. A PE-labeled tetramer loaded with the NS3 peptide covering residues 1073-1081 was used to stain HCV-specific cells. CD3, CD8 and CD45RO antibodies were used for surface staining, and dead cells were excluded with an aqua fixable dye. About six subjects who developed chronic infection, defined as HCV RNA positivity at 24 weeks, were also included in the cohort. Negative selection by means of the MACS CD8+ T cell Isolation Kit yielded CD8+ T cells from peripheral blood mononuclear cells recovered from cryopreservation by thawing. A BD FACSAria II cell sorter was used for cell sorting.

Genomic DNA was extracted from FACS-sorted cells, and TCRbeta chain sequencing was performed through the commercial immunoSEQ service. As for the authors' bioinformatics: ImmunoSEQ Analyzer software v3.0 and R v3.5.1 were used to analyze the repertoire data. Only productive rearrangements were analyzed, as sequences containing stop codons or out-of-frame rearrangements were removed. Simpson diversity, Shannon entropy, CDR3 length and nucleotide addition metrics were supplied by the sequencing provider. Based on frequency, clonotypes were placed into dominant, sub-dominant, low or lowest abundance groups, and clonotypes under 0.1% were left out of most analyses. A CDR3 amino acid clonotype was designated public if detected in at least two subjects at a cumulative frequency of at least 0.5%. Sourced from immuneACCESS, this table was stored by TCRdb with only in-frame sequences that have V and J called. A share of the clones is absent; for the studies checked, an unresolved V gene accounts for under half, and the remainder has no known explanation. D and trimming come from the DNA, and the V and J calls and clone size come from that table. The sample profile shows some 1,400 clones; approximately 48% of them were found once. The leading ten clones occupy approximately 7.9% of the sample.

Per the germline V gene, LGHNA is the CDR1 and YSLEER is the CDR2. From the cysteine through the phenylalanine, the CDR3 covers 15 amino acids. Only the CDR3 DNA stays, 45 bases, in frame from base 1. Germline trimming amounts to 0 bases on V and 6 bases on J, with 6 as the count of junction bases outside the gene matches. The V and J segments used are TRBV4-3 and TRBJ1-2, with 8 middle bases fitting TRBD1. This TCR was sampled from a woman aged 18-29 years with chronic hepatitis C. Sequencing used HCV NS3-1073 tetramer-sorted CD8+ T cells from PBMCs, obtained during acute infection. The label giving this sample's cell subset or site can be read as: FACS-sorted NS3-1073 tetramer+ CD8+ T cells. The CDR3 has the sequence CASSQEPTGVDGYTF. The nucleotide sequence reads TGCGCCAGCAGCCAAGAACCGACAGGGGTGGATGGCTACACCTTC.